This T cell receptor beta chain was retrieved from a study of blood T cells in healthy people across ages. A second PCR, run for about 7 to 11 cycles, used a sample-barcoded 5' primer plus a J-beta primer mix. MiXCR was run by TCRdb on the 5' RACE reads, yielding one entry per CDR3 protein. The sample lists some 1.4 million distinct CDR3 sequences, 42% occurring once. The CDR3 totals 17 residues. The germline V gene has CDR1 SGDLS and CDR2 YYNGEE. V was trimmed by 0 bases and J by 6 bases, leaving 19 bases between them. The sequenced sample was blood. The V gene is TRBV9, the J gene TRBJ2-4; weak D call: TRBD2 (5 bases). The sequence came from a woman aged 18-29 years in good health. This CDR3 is CASSVDLASRSGNIQYF. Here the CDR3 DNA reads TGTGCCAGCAGCGTAGACCTAGCTTCTAGGTCGGGAAACATTCAGTACTTC.